These T cell receptor beta chains were read from a single sample in a study of shared clonotypes between healthy human individuals. The assay was immunoSEQ multiplex PCR, and TCRdb's table has in-frame clones only and misses some. This sample has roughly 120,000 clones, with 65% to 75% found just once. Input material: memory CD8+ T cells sorted from blood. The source of these receptors is a woman under 40 in good health. The CDR3 runs from the conserved cysteine through the conserved F or W. The order of the fields is V gene, CDR3 length, D gene, CDR3 protein. A D gene is named only where the DNA matches it firmly.

>TRBV29-1|12|-
CSVWTGSDEQFF
>TRBV6-5|11|-
CASGFGETQYF
>TRBV6-4|16|TRBD2
CASSDGLAGGRDTQYF
>TRBV25-1|17|-
CASGNRQAESSYNEQFF
>TRBV28|11|-
CASSLGREQYF
>TRBV5-6|15|TRBD2
CASSETSGSIYEQYF
>TRBV30|14|TRBD1
CAWSSDRGYNEQFF
>TRBV5-1|15|-
CASSLDTLGYNEQFF
>TRBV7-9|14|-
CASSLLNRDYEQYF
>TRBV2|15|-
CASRLTDISIGEQYF
>TRBV2|14|TRBD1
CASTGGQARTEAFF
>TRBV10-3|11|-
CAILDTYGYTF
>TRBV9|15|-
CASSVEGDHYNEQFF
>TRBV25-1|18|TRBD2
CASSESDRLAGETDTQYF
>TRBV19|17|-
CASSTQPGLIGTDTQYF
>TRBV7-2|13|-
CASSGYYEDTQYF
>TRBV25-1|16|TRBD2
CATNARTSGSYNEQFF
>TRBV27|15|-
CASSTGEGYNSPLHF
>TRBV6-4|13|-
CASSSGGGQPQHF
>TRBV28|12|-
CASSLGLQPQHF
>TRBV6-4|15|TRBD2
CASSDLAGNTGELFF
>TRBV2|13|TRBD2
CATPSGRGYEQYF
>TRBV6-1|13|TRBD2
CASRGGDSYEQYF
>TRBV28|16|-
CASRQRTAVSGNTIYF
>TRBV7-9|15|-
CASSFPIARFREAFF
>TRBV27|13|-
CASSLLGTREQYF
>TRBV28|15|-
CASSLRQNSNQPQHF
>TRBV10-3|13|-
CAIRGLRAYEQYF
>TRBV25-1|18|TRBD2
CASSDFGRGLAGDYEQYF
>TRBV6-1|14|TRBD1
CASRVTGQGIGYTF
>TRBV5-5|15|-
CASSYAGAEIYGYTF
>TRBV19|15|-
CASSIMVLSNQPQHF
>TRBV10-3|14|TRBD1
CAISRTGASYEQYF
>TRBV29-1|12|TRBD1
CSVTGASYEQYF
>TRBV7-9|16|TRBD2
CASSPRGGSSYNEQFF
>TRBV29-1|14|-
CSVAGENTNNEQFF
>TRBV28|15|-
CASSPPPDSSYEQYF
>TRBV28|15|TRBD2
CASSVAGGSTDTQYF
>TRBV13|16|TRBD2
CASSFEGLAGDGTQYF
>TRBV7-9|15|-
CASSLVTGMGEKLFF
>TRBV25-1|13|-
CASSELGQGELFF
>TRBV14|14|-
CASSQAGASFEQYF
>TRBV9|13|-
CASSGGSNTEAFF
>TRBV28|14|-
CAISVGMNTGELFF
>TRBV25-1|14|-
CASSDLIETGELFF
>TRBV12-5|18|TRBD1
CASGFPPFSTGQDEKLFF
>TRBV5-1|15|-
CASSEDGGSYNEQFF
>TRBV10-3|14|-
CAISESKDGGGQYF
>TRBV25-1|12|-
CASTSRGYEQYF
>TRBV25-1|15|TRBD2
CASRGLLAGSYEQYF
>TRBV5-4|15|-
CASSQIAGGNYGYTF
>TRBV2|13|TRBD1
CASATGVYYEQYF
>TRBV5-1|13|TRBD1
CASSYGQGETQYF